One sample yielded the 30 T cell receptor beta chains listed below, sequenced in a study of T cells in Graves' hyperthyroidism and ophthalmopathy. TCR beta CDR3 regions were amplified from RNA transcripts. HTBI primers were used for first-round RT-PCR of the TCR CDR3. TCRdb reprocessed the multiplex PCR reads via MiXCR and lists one record per CDR3 protein. This sample has 250,000 or so distinct CDR3 sequences, with over 15% found just once. The material sequenced was blood. These TCRs come from a woman aged 18-30 years with Graves' ophthalmopathy.

This clonotype has ten or more counts. CDR3 residues: CAWSAISLETQYF. CDR3 coding DNA: TGTGCCTGGAGTGCCATAAGTCTCGAGACCCAGTACTTC. The rearrangement links TRBV30 to TRBJ2-5; unclear D gene. CDR1 and CDR2 from the germline V gene are GTSNPN and SVGIG (reference sequence). Deletions cut 1 base from V and 5 bases from J, with 11 bases between. This CDR3 comprises 13 residues. The whole variable domain, remainder taken from reference TRBV30 and TRBJ2-5, is SQTIHQWPATLVQPVGSPLSLECTVEGTSNPNLYWYRQAAGRGLQLLFYSVGIGQISSEVPQNLSASRPQDRQFILSSKKLLLSDSGFYLCAWSAISLETQYFGPGTRLLVL.

This clonotype was observed many times. V and J are TRBV30 and TRBJ2-1, with TRBD2 matching 15 bases. In germline, CDR1 is GTSNPN, CDR2 SVGIG (reference sequence). This CDR3 contains 19 residues. J was trimmed by 0 bases and V by 1 base; bases with no gene match: 7. The CDR3 DNA follows: TGTGCCTGGAGTGGGGGACTAGCGGGAGGCGGTAGCTCCTACAATGAGCAGTTCTTC. Translation: CAWSGGLAGGGSSYNEQFF.

This clonotype was seen many times. The J gene is TRBJ1-1, the V gene TRBV20-1; TRBD1 might be the D (6 bases). CDR3 length: 14 residues. Germline CDR1 and CDR2: DFQATT and SNEGSKA (reference sequence). V lost 5 bases and J 5 bases, leaving 18 bases between the germline ends. CDR3 in DNA: TGCAGTGCTCCCCTGGGGGGGCTTGGAACTGAAGCTTTCTTT. As protein: CSAPLGGLGTEAFF.

Ten or more counts support this clonotype. The chain has TRBV7-2 and TRBJ2-5; 15 bases match TRBD2. J lost 4 bases, V lost 3 bases, and 6 bases had no gene match. The V gene's germline CDR1 is SGHTA and CDR2 FQGNSA. The CDR3 extends over 17 amino acids. In DNA form, the CDR3 reads TGTGCCAGCAGCTTCACCGGACTAGCGGGAGGGGGAGAGACCCAGTACTTC. Amino acids: CASSFTGLAGGGETQYF.

In its sample, this clonotype was seen many times. The rearrangement links TRBV6-5 to TRBJ2-7; 9 bases map to TRBD2. This CDR3 is 14 amino acids long. Germline CDR1 and CDR2: MNHEY and SVGAGI. Trimming at V came to 2 bases and at J to 2 bases, leaving 1 base not matched to a gene. Here the CDR3 DNA reads TGTGCCAGCAGTTACCTAGCGGGAACCTACGAGCAGTACTTC. It is translated as CASSYLAGTYEQYF.

This clonotype was recorded many times. The chain couples TRBV7-8 to TRBJ1-1, with 8 bases fitting TRBD1. Per the germline V gene, CDR1 is SGHVS and CDR2 is FQNEAQ. With 0 bases clipped from V and 4 bases from J, the junction kept 13 bases outside the gene matches. The CDR3 covers 18 residues. The CDR3 loop reads CASSLARYLGQGLTEAFF. Written as DNA, the CDR3 is TGTGCCAGCAGCTTAGCCCGGTATTTAGGACAGGGTCTCACTGAAGCTTTCTTT.

This clonotype came up many times. V is TRBV6-1 and J is TRBJ1-6; 7 positions match TRBD1. This CDR3 region has 14 residues. Germline assignment: CDR1 MNHNS and CDR2 SASEGT. With V trimmed by 7 bases and J by 7 bases, 7 bases remained unmatched. This CDR3 is CASTDREENSPLHF. The CDR3 bases are TGTGCCAGCACCGACAGGGAGGAGAATTCACCCCTCCACTTT.

This clonotype was found many times. The gene calls are TRBV20-1 and TRBJ2-3, with 9 bases fitting TRBD1. Trimming removed 3 bases from V and 4 bases from J; junction bases left unmatched: 8. Germline V CDR1 and CDR2: DFQATT, SNEGSKA (reference sequence). There are 15 residues in the CDR3. The CDR3 reads CSASQQGAVADTQYF. The CDR3 bases are TGCAGTGCTAGCCAACAGGGGGCTGTCGCAGATACGCAGTATTTT.

On this clonotype itself: This may be a read error, as it is one base from a much larger clone. The chain carries TRBV28 and TRBJ2-1; D remains unclear. There are 15 residues in the CDR3. The germline V gene has CDR1 MDHEN and CDR2 SYDVKM. For the CDR3, the DNA is TGTACCAGCAGTTTATCCGTCAGCTCCTACAATGAGCAGTTCTTC. The encoded protein is CTSSLSVSSYNEQFF.

This clonotype was observed a handful of times. The chain is built from TRBV4-1 and TRBJ2-3, with D perhaps matching TRBD2 (6 bases). The CDR3 is 17 amino acids. The V gene's germline CDR1 is MGHRA and CDR2 YSYEKL. Trimming shortened V by 2 bases and J by 2 bases, and 17 bases separated the two germline ends. CDR3 in amino acids: CASSQNTGTQATDTQYF. CDR3 nucleotide sequence: TGCGCCAGCAGCCAAAATACCGGGACTCAGGCCACAGATACGCAGTATTTT.

This clonotype was counted many times. The chain couples TRBV7-2 to TRBJ2-7, with a weak D call TRBD1 (5 bases). The V gene lost 3 bases and the J gene lost 2 bases, with 11 bases spanning the gap. The CDR3 sequence is 14 residues long. The germline V gene has CDR1 SGHTA and CDR2 FQGNSA. The CDR3 region is CASSLVTATYEQYF. CDR3 nucleotide sequence: TGTGCCAGCAGCTTGGTGACAGCCACCTACGAGCAGTACTTC.

This clonotype was counted ten times or more. The chain combines TRBV28 with TRBJ1-5, with D tentatively TRBD1 (6 bases). CDR1 is MDHEN and CDR2 is SYDVKM in the germline V gene. V dropped 6 bases and J dropped 4 bases, with 13 bases sitting between them. The CDR3 totals 14 residues. This CDR3 reads CASRIDRPNQPQHF. CDR3 sequence (DNA): TGTGCCAGCAGAATAGACAGGCCGAATCAGCCCCAGCATTTT.

The rearrangement links TRBV19 to TRBJ1-4; D perhaps matches TRBD1 (6 bases). Trimming shortened V by 3 bases and J by 9 bases, and 11 bases separated the two germline ends. Germline V CDR1 and CDR2: LNHDA, SQIVND (reference sequence). CDR3 length equals 13 residues. CDR3 region: CASSMTGGQKLFF. The CDR3 coding sequence is TGTGCCAGTAGTATGACAGGTGGACAAAAACTGTTTTTT.

Ten or more counts support this clonotype. V gene TRBV20-1 combines with J gene TRBJ2-1, with TRBD2 matching over 8 bases. V trimming: 6 bases; J trimming: 8 bases; junction bases outside the gene matches: 18. Germline V gene sequence: CDR1 DFQATT, CDR2 SNEGSKA (reference sequence). This CDR3 spans 16 amino acids. DNA for the CDR3: TGCAGTGCCTTAGAGGTCTCCAGCGGGAGTCTAGATGAGCAGTTCTTC. Protein sequence: CSALEVSSGSLDEQFF.

This clonotype came up many times. The rearrangement uses TRBV7-8 and TRBJ2-3, with 9 bases aligning to TRBD2. The CDR3 is 15 amino acids. In germline, CDR1 is SGHVS, CDR2 FQNEAQ. V was pared by 5 bases and J by 4 bases, with 7 bases of the junction left unmatched. CDR3 coding DNA: TGTGCCAGCAGCGCCCTTAGCGGGAGCGCAGATACGCAGTATTTT. As protein: CASSALSGSADTQYF.

This clonotype has a count of ten or more. The chain links TRBV7-9 to TRBJ1-4, with D tentatively TRBD1 (6 bases). Trimming took 5 bases from V and 5 from J, leaving 12 bases between them. The CDR3 is 14 residues long. Germline lookup yields CDR1 SEHNR and CDR2 FQNEAQ (reference sequence). The CDR3 bases are TGTGCCAGCAGCCCGATTACAGGGAATGAAAAACTGTTTTTT. It codes for CASSPITGNEKLFF.

This clonotype occurred many times. The V and J genes are TRBV3-1 and TRBJ2-7; D not resolved. The CDR3 spans 13 residues. Per the germline V gene, CDR1 is LGHDT and CDR2 is YNNKEL (reference sequence). V was clipped by 3 bases and J by 4 bases, with 10 bases between them. CDR3 sequence: CASSHRTWYEQYF. CDR3 nucleotide sequence: TGTGCCAGCAGCCACCGAACCTGGTACGAGCAGTACTTC.

As to this clonotype: With a much larger clone just one base away, this may be a read error. The V gene is TRBV28, the J gene TRBJ1-4; D is uncertain. CDR1 is MDHEN, CDR2 SYDVKM, per germline. The CDR3 extends over 12 amino acids. DNA of the CDR3: TGTGCCAGCACGGGCAAGAATGAAAAACTGCTTTTT. The encoded protein is CASTGKNEKLLF.

The CDR3 DNA is TGTGCCAGCAGCTTAGGTGACAGCTTCAATCAGCCCCAGCATTTT. It encodes CASSLGDSFNQPQHF. The chain links TRBV7-6 to TRBJ1-5; maybe TRBD1 (5 bases). Trimming left V 1 base short and J 3 bases short, with 10 bases between. The CDR3 runs to 15 residues. The germline gives CDR1 SGHVS, CDR2 FNYEAQ.

Regarding this clonotype: Possible read error: a much larger clone is one base away. J is TRBJ2-5 and V is TRBV6-2 or TRBV6-3; 7 bases match TRBD2. V gave up 7 bases and J gave up 2 bases; unmatched junction bases: 10. The V gene's germline CDR1 is MNHEY and CDR2 SVGEGT. The CDR3 runs to 15 residues. The CDR3 here is CASKVGGGFQETQYF. CDR3 DNA: TGTGCCAGCAAAGTTGGCGGGGGATTTCAAGAGACCCAGTACTTC.

This clonotype was observed at least ten times. This rearrangement joins TRBV28 to TRBJ2-7, with 10 bases that match TRBD1. The V gene end was trimmed by 4 bases and the J gene end by 6 bases; junction bases not matched to a gene: 12. Germline V gene lookup returns CDR1 MDHEN and CDR2 SYDVKM. The CDR3 is 16 amino acids. The CDR3 DNA reads as TGTGCCAGCAGTTCCAGACCTGGGACAGGGGTCGGCGAGCAGTACTTC. Its translation is CASSSRPGTGVGEQYF.

The rearrangement uses TRBV20-1 and TRBJ2-7; 10 nucleotides line up with TRBD2. The V and J ends lost 6 bases and 7 bases, in that order; junction bases with no gene match: 15. Looked up from germline, CDR1 is DFQATT and CDR2 is SNEGSKA (reference sequence). This CDR3 is 15 amino acids long. For the CDR3, the DNA is TGCAGTGCCTACACCGTCCTAGCGGGAGTCGTTGAGCAGTACTTC. Protein product: CSAYTVLAGVVEQYF.

This clonotype was seen repeatedly, ten times or more. V gene TRBV11-2 combines with J gene TRBJ1-6; D uncertain. The CDR3 runs 16 residues. Germline CDR1 and CDR2: SGHAT and FQNNGV. Trimming took 1 base from V and 3 from J, leaving 10 bases between them. This CDR3 is CASSLAANSYNSPLHF. CDR3 nucleotide sequence: TGTGCCAGCAGCTTAGCAGCCAATAGCTATAATTCACCCCTCCACTTT.

This clonotype was recorded many times. This chain connects TRBV28 to TRBJ1-1; D is unclear. Germline-derived CDR1 and CDR2 are MDHEN and SYDVKM. V gave up 2 bases and J gave up 5 bases, with 18 bases separating them. The CDR3 extends over 16 amino acids. This CDR3 is CASSLGGAGLHTEAFF. The DNA for the CDR3 is TGTGCCAGCAGTTTAGGAGGCGCTGGGCTCCATACTGAAGCTTTCTTT.

This clonotype was observed at least ten times. The chain employs TRBV2 and TRBJ1-4; D gene unclear. The V and J ends lost 7 bases and 8 bases respectively, with 14 bases between them. Germline CDR1 is SNHLY and CDR2 is FYNNEI. There are 13 residues in the CDR3. CDR3: CASIYGRREKLFF. The CDR3 DNA is TGTGCCAGCATCTACGGGCGTCGGGAAAAACTGTTTTTT.

The V gene is TRBV7-9, the J gene TRBJ2-3, with D hard to call. The V gene lost 5 bases and the J gene lost 8 bases, with 11 bases spanning the gap. CDR1 and CDR2 (germline): SEHNR, FQNEAQ (reference sequence). The CDR3 totals 12 residues. CDR3 region: CASSPNDPTQYF. The CDR3 bases are TGTGCCAGCAGCCCTAACGATCCTACGCAGTATTTT.

The table lists this clonotype with many counts. This CDR3 reads CASSLGLASTNEKLFF. The DNA for the CDR3 is TGTGCCAGCAGCTTGGGGCTCGCTTCAACTAATGAAAAACTGTTTTTT. The chain joins TRBV5-8 to TRBJ1-4; D remains ambiguous. Deletions cut 0 bases from V and 0 bases from J, with 9 bases between. Germline V gene lookup returns CDR1 SGHTS and CDR2 YDEGEE. The CDR3 length is 16 residues. The complete variable domain, with remaining parts taken from reference TRBV5-8 and TRBJ1-4, reads EAGVTQSPTHLIKTRGQQATLRCSPISGHTSVYWYQQALGLGLQFLLWYDEGEERNRGNFPPRFSGRQFPNYSSELNVNALELEDSALYLCASSLGLASTNEKLFFGSGTQLSVL.

This clonotype was seen repeatedly, ten times or more. The chain links TRBV20-1 to TRBJ2-5, with D perhaps assigned TRBD1 or TRBD2 (6 bases each). V lost 2 bases and J 5 bases, leaving 12 bases between the germline ends. The CDR3 covers 13 residues. Germline-derived CDR1 and CDR2 are DFQATT and SNEGSKA (reference sequence). CDR3 residues: CSARTGGRETQYF. In nucleotides, the CDR3 is TGCAGTGCTAGAACCGGGGGCCGTGAGACCCAGTACTTC.

This clonotype was picked up many times. The chain couples TRBV18 to TRBJ1-5; 7 bases fit TRBD1. The germline gives CDR1 KGHSH, CDR2 LQKENI. The J segment lost 5 bases and the V segment lost 5 bases, leaving 3 bases of the junction unmatched. The CDR3 is 13 residues long. The CDR3 nucleotides read TGTGCCAGCTCAGCGGGGACAGATCAGCCCCAGCATTTT. Protein: CASSAGTDQPQHF.

Ten or more counts support this clonotype. The V and J genes are TRBV5-6 and TRBJ1-1, with TRBD1 identical over 7 bases. V trimming: 4 bases; J trimming: 10 bases; junction bases outside the gene matches: 4. From germline, CDR1 is SGHDT and CDR2 YYEEEE. The CDR3 has 11 residues. The CDR3 DNA is TGTGCCAGCAGCAGTAACAGGGGAGCTTTCTTT. This translates into CASSSNRGAFF. Complete variable domain (other parts from reference TRBV5-6 and TRBJ1-1): DAGVTQSPTHLIKTRGQQVTLRCSPKSGHDTVSWYQQALGQGPQFIFQYYEEEERQRGNFPDRFSGHQFPNYSSELNVNALLLGDSALYLCASSSNRGAFFGQGTRLTVV.